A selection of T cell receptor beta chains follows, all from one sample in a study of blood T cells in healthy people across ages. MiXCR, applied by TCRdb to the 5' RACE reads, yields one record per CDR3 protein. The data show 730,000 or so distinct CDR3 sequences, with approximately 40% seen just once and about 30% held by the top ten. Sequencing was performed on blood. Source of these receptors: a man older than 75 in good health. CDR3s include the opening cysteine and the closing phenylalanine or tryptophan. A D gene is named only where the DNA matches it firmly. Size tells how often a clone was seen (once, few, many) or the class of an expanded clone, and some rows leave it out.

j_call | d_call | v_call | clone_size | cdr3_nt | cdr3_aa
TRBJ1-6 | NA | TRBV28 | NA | TGTGCCAGCAGTTTTCAGGGGCGGAATAATTCACCCCTCCACTTT | CASSFQGRNNSPLHF
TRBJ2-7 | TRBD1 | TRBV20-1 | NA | TGCAGTGCTGGCCCGACAGGGCTGGGAAACGAGCAGTACTTC | CSAGPTGLGNEQYF
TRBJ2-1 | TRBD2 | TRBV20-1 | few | TGCAGTGCTAGAGATTTAGCGGGAGGGCCCTCCTACAATGAGCAGTTCTTC | CSARDLAGGPSYNEQFF
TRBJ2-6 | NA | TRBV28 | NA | TGTGCCAGCACGCCGGTGTGGGGCTCCGGGGCCAACGTCCTGACTTTC | CASTPVWGSGANVLTF
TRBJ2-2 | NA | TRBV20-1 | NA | TGCAGTGCTAGAGAGACGGGGGCGGGCGGGGAGCTGTTTTTT | CSARETGAGGELFF
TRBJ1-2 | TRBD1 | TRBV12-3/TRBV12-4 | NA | TGTGCCAGCGGAAAACCTAACCGACAGGGGGCAAGCGGCTACACCTTC | CASGKPNRQGASGYTF
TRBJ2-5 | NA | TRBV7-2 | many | TGTGCCAGCAGCTCTTCCGGATACCAAGAGACCCAGTACTTC | CASSSSGYQETQYF
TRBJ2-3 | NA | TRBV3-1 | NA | TGTGCCAGCAGCCAAGATGTGTTACAGGGCTCGGATACGCAGTATTTT | CASSQDVLQGSDTQYF
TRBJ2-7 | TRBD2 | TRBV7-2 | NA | TGTGCCAGCAGCTTGGGCGGGACTAGCGCGTACAATGAGCAGTACTTC | CASSLGGTSAYNEQYF
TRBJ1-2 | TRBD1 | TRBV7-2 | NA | TGTGCCAGCAGCTTTCCCGGGACAGGGGATGGCTACACCTTC | CASSFPGTGDGYTF
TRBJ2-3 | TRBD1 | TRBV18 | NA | TGTGCCAGCTCACCCGCGAGGGACAGGGAGGCGCAGTATTTT | CASSPARDREAQYF
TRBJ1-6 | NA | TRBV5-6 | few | TGTGCCAGCAGCTTCTCGTATAGCAATTCACCCCTCCACTTT | CASSFSYSNSPLHF
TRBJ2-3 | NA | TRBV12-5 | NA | TGTGCTAGTGGTTTGGGTACCGTTACAGATACGCAGTATTTT | CASGLGTVTDTQYF
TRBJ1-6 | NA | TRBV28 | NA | TGTGCCAGCATCAAATCAGGGATTCCTAAGTATAATTCACCCCTCCACTTT | CASIKSGIPKYNSPLHF